What follows are 26 T cell receptor beta chains derived from one specimen sequenced in a study of post-analysis software for immune sequencing data. Study-wide results and caveats: Five TRBV segments were significantly more frequent in patients than in controls. TRBV5-6, TRBV5-1 and TRBV20-1 were among these segments.

No antigen is known for these receptors. The library was made from cDNA and included unique molecular identifiers. TCRdb itself ran the PCR reads through MiXCR, one entry per CDR3 protein. The data show some 890,000 distinct CDR3 sequences, with approximately 50% seen just once and 4% to 5.5% held by the top ten. Source material: blood. Every receptor here comes from a girl aged 5 to 17 with multiple sclerosis.

The gene calls are TRBV6-5 and TRBJ2-7, with D perhaps matching TRBD2 (5 bases). The germline V gene encodes CDR1 MNHEY and CDR2 SVGAGI. This CDR3 contains 15 residues. The V and J ends lost 0 bases and 0 bases respectively, with 9 bases between them. The CDR3 spells CASSYSLGSSYEQYF. The CDR3 DNA sequence: TGTGCCAGCAGTTACTCACTTGGGAGCTCCTACGAGCAGTACTTC.

The chain combines TRBV20-1 with TRBJ1-2, with a tentative D call TRBD1 (6 bases). Germline CDR1 and CDR2: DFQATT and SNEGSKA (reference sequence). V was trimmed by 0 bases and J by 8 bases, leaving 10 bases between them. The CDR3 extends over 12 amino acids. The CDR3 DNA is TGCAGTGCTAGAGACAGGGGCTGGGGCTACACCTTC. Translation: CSARDRGWGYTF.

The chain links TRBV2 to TRBJ2-5; no reliable D call. The tail of the sequence fits TRBJ2-7 better, so the J call may be wrong. This CDR3 has 14 residues. Germline lookup yields CDR1 SNHLY and CDR2 FYNNEI. CDR3 in DNA: TGTGCCAGCAGTGAAGGGGTAGTCCGCGCCGAGCAGTACTTC. It encodes CASSEGVVRAEQYF.

The chain combines TRBV15 with TRBJ2-7; 10 bases align to TRBD2. Germline CDR1 and CDR2: LNHNV and YYDKDF (reference sequence). The CDR3 extends over 16 amino acids. V lost 5 bases to trimming and J lost 3 bases; unmatched junction nucleotides: 10. Here the CDR3 DNA reads TGTGCCACCAGCCCTCGACTAGCGGGTAGGAACTACGAGCAGTACTTC. Protein product: CATSPRLAGRNYEQYF.

In this sample, this clonotype turned up a few times. This chain links TRBV27 with TRBJ1-2; TRBD1 matches 7 bases. Germline lookup yields CDR1 MNHEY and CDR2 SMNVEV (reference sequence). There are 14 residues in the CDR3. The junction had 12 bases not matched to a gene; V was cut back by 6 bases and J by 8 bases. The CDR3 bases are TGTGCCAGCAGCCCCAGGGGGTTTGGTAGGGGCTACACCTTC. It yields the protein CASSPRGFGRGYTF.

This clonotype was recorded at least ten times. The gene calls are TRBV29-1 and TRBJ2-7; tentatively, D is TRBD1 (5 bases). CDR1 is SQVTM, CDR2 ANQGSEA, per germline. CDR3 size: 12 residues. V shed 4 bases and J shed 2 bases, with 9 bases lying between them. This CDR3 is CSVADSTYEQYF. CDR3 nucleotides: TGCAGCGTTGCTGACAGCACCTACGAGCAGTACTTC.

V usage is TRBV7-2 and J usage is TRBJ1-2; 11 bases agree with TRBD1. Germline V CDR1 and CDR2: SGHTA, FQGNSA. The CDR3 length is 13 residues. The ends lost 3 bases at V and 10 bases at J; junction bases unmatched: 4. The CDR3 region is CASSLDRGRDYTF. In DNA, the CDR3 is TGTGCCAGCAGCTTGGACAGGGGGCGCGACTACACCTTC.

V is TRBV4-1 and J is TRBJ2-2, with 14 bases fitting TRBD2. The CDR3 covers 17 residues. Germline trimming cut 4 bases from V and 5 bases from J; bases unmatched to any gene: 6. Germline lookup yields CDR1 MGHRA and CDR2 YSYEKL. The CDR3 is CASSPRTSGRLTGELFF. DNA of the CDR3: TGCGCCAGCAGCCCCAGGACTAGCGGGAGGCTGACCGGGGAGCTGTTTTTT.

The chain combines TRBV5-1 with TRBJ2-7; 10 nucleotides agree with TRBD2. The ends lost 0 bases at V and 6 bases at J; junction bases unmatched: 6. Looked up from germline, CDR1 is SGHRS and CDR2 is YFSETQ. This CDR3 has 15 residues. The CDR3 region has the DNA TGCGCCAGCAGCTTGGGTGGACTAGCGGCCCTCGAGCAGTACTTC. Its translation is CASSLGGLAALEQYF.

The chain is built from TRBV6-1 and TRBJ2-6, with D possibly being TRBD1 or TRBD2 (5 bases each). The V end was cut by 6 bases, the J end by 2 bases, with 11 bases between. Germline V gene data show CDR1 as MNHNS and CDR2 as SASEGT. The CDR3 is made up of 15 amino acids. CDR3 sequence (DNA): TGTGCCAGCAGCGGGACCCCGGCTGGGGCCAACGTCCTGACTTTC. Translation: CASSGTPAGANVLTF.

This clonotype was detected a few times. The chain carries TRBV20-1 and TRBJ2-3, with a weak D call TRBD2 (5 bases). CDR3 size: 12 residues. Trimming took 3 bases from V and 6 from J, leaving 10 bases between them. The germline V gene has CDR1 DFQATT and CDR2 SNEGSKA (reference sequence). The CDR3 coding sequence is TGCAGTGCTAGCCCAACGGGGGATACGCAGTATTTT. This translates into CSASPTGDTQYF.

The J gene is TRBJ2-1, the V gene TRBV4-2; 11 bases align to TRBD2. V gave up 1 base and J gave up 4 bases; unmatched junction bases: 15. The CDR3 runs 20 residues. Germline CDR1 reads LGHNA; CDR2 reads YNFKEQ. Here the CDR3 reads CASSQAGAASSGGSYNEQFF. DNA for the CDR3: TGTGCCAGCAGCCAAGCCGGAGCGGCATCTAGCGGGGGGTCGTACAATGAGCAGTTCTTC.

The J gene is TRBJ2-5, the V gene TRBV12-3 or TRBV12-4, with D possibly TRBD2 on 6 matching bases. The CDR3 contains 15 residues. The germline V and J ends were trimmed by 6 bases and 5 bases, with 19 bases remaining between them. CDR3 coding DNA: TGTGCCAGCAGGGGTGGGGGGAGGAGCCTGGAGACCCAGTACTTC. Its protein is CASRGGGRSLETQYF.

This clonotype occurred a few times. The chain recombines TRBV5-1 with TRBJ1-2; 11 bases line up with TRBD1. This CDR3 has 16 amino acids. The V gene end was trimmed by 3 bases and the J gene end by 0 bases; junction bases not matched to a gene: 4. Germline V gives CDR1 SGHRS, CDR2 YFSETQ. CDR3 protein: CASSYGTGGTNYGYTF. The CDR3, as DNA: TGCGCCAGCAGCTATGGGACAGGGGGTACTAACTATGGCTACACCTTC.

The rearrangement links TRBV20-1 to TRBJ2-1, with 7 bases identical to TRBD2. Germline CDR1 reads DFQATT; CDR2 reads SNEGSKA (reference sequence). After removal of 3 bases from V and 7 bases from J, the junction contained 15 bases not matched to a gene. This CDR3 comprises 16 residues. The CDR3 is CSASPILAPIGNEQFF. The DNA of the CDR3 is TGCAGTGCTAGTCCCATACTAGCGCCAATTGGTAATGAGCAGTTCTTC.

V gene TRBV20-1 combines with J gene TRBJ2-4, with D hard to call. The J call may be incorrect, as the DNA end agrees better with TRBJ2-7. The CDR3 sequence is 12 residues long. Germline CDR1 and CDR2: DFQATT and SNEGSKA (reference sequence). Here the CDR3 reads CSAIQTSYEQYF. Written as DNA, the CDR3 is TGCAGTGCTATCCAGACCTCCTACGAGCAGTACTTC.

This clonotype was recorded once. CDR3 in amino acids: CSAPAGDTQYF. DNA of the CDR3: TGCAGTGCCCCGGCGGGAGATACGCAGTATTTT. The rearrangement uses TRBV20-1 and TRBJ2-3; perhaps TRBD2 as D (5 bases). From germline, CDR1 is DFQATT and CDR2 SNEGSKA (reference sequence). The CDR3 totals 11 residues. Trimming pared 6 bases from V and 5 bases from J, leaving 9 bases between.

CDR3 in amino acids: CASSDSGLLTQYF. CDR3 in DNA: TGTGCCAGCAGCGACTCGGGACTACTGACCCAGTACTTC. V usage is TRBV7-8 and J usage is TRBJ2-5; 7 bases are a match to TRBD2. There are 13 residues in the CDR3. Germline trimming cut 5 bases from V and 7 bases from J; bases unmatched to any gene: 7. Germline V CDR1 and CDR2: SGHVS, FQNEAQ.

V gene TRBV6-4 combines with J gene TRBJ2-3; D assignment may be TRBD1 or TRBD2 (5 bases each). The CDR3 totals 15 residues. Looked up from germline, CDR1 is MRHNA and CDR2 is SNTAGT. The V end lost 4 bases, the J end lost 1 base, and 12 bases lay between the germline ends. The CDR3 spells CASSVSVGGTDTQYF. The CDR3 DNA is TGTGCCAGCAGTGTCTCAGTGGGGGGCACAGATACGCAGTATTTT.

The genes are TRBV4-2 and TRBJ2-3, with D tentatively TRBD1 (6 bases). CDR3 length: 17 residues. Germline lookup yields CDR1 LGHNA and CDR2 YNFKEQ. Trimming shortened V by 2 bases and J by 4 bases, and 19 bases separated the two germline ends. This CDR3 reads CASSQMRGRGSADTQYF. Here the CDR3 DNA reads TGTGCCAGCAGCCAAATGAGGGGCAGGGGAAGCGCAGATACGCAGTATTTT.

This clonotype was seen a few times. The chain links TRBV5-4 to TRBJ2-5; a possible D gene is TRBD2 (7 bases). The end of the DNA fits TRBJ2-7 better, so the J call may be wrong. Germline V gene lookup returns CDR1 SGHNT and CDR2 YYREEE (reference sequence). The CDR3 runs 16 residues. The DNA for the CDR3 is TGTGCCAGCAGCTTGGAGCCAGGGACAACGGGGGGCGAGCAGTACTTC. Residues: CASSLEPGTTGGEQYF.

The chain uses TRBV15 and TRBJ1-2; weak D call: TRBD1 (5 bases). CDR1 is LNHNV, CDR2 YYDKDF, per germline (reference sequence). V was shortened by 2 bases and J by 2 bases, with 12 bases between the two germline ends. The CDR3 has 15 amino acids. The CDR3 loop reads CATSRRGEPNYGYTF. The CDR3, as DNA: TGTGCCACCAGCAGAAGAGGGGAACCGAACTATGGCTACACCTTC.

The gene calls are TRBV12-3 or TRBV12-4 and TRBJ1-5; TRBD1 matches 7 bases. V dropped 3 bases and J dropped 2; count of bases not matched to a gene: 7. The CDR3 is made up of 16 amino acids. The CDR3: CASSLFHRGGNQPQHF. The DNA of the CDR3 is TGTGCCAGCAGTTTGTTTCACAGGGGTGGCAATCAGCCCCAGCATTTT.

The chain couples TRBV20-1 to TRBJ2-1; D is tentatively TRBD1 or TRBD2 (5 bases each). V was clipped by 3 bases and J by 7 bases, with 13 bases between them. The CDR3 loop spans 13 amino acids. The germline V gene encodes CDR1 DFQATT and CDR2 SNEGSKA (reference sequence). For the CDR3, the DNA is TGCAGTGCTAGCGGGACCCCTAGGAATGAGCAGTTCTTC. Translated, it gives CSASGTPRNEQFF.

This clonotype was detected only a few times. The chain combines TRBV5-1 with TRBJ2-3; TRBD1 matches 7 bases. Germline-derived CDR1 and CDR2 are SGHRS and YFSETQ. J lost 0 bases, V lost 2 bases, and 3 bases had no gene match. There are 15 residues in the CDR3. The CDR3 loop reads CASSFRGQSTDTQYF. For the CDR3, the DNA is TGCGCCAGCAGCTTTAGGGGACAGAGCACAGATACGCAGTATTTT.

This chain uses TRBV7-3 with TRBJ2-3, with 10 nucleotides matching TRBD1. The germline V gene has CDR1 SGHTA and CDR2 FQGTGA. The CDR3 has 15 amino acids. V shed 5 bases, J shed 4 bases, and the junction held 6 bases outside the gene matches. CDR3 sequence reads: CASSPGGQGSDTQYF. DNA of the CDR3: TGTGCCAGCAGCCCAGGGGGACAGGGGTCAGATACGCAGTATTTT. Together with reference TRBV7-3 and TRBJ2-3, the CDR3 gives the full variable domain: GAGVSQTPSNKVTEKGKYVELRCDPISGHTALYWYRQSLGQGPEFLIYFQGTGAADDSGLPNDRFFAVRPEGSVSTLKIQRTERGDSAVYLCASSPGGQGSDTQYFGPGTRLTVL.